This TCR beta chain was recovered during a study of monozygotic twins with cystic fibrosis. Of note for this clone: Its antigen is not known.

Study-wide results and caveats: Low clonality (median around 0.009) suggested a mostly naive repertoire. In 13 of 16 pairs, V gene usage was closest to the co-twin's.

Repertoires were generated with immunoSEQ multiplex PCR, while TCRdb's copy carries only in-frame clones and drops some. In the table there are 30,000 to 35,000 clones, about 92% of which are singletons. The TCR comes from a girl aged 2-15 years with cystic fibrosis. The sample was blood.

CDR3 sequence: CAISPGTSGYSYNEQFF. The DNA of the CDR3 is TGTGCCATCAGCCCTGGGACTAGCGGGTACTCCTACAATGAGCAGTTCTTC. The chain combines TRBV10-3 with TRBJ2-1; TRBD2 agrees at 12 bases. After removal of 6 bases from V and 0 bases from J, the junction contained 6 bases not matched to a gene. Germline V gene sequence: CDR1 ENHRY, CDR2 SYGVKD. The CDR3 runs to 17 residues.